The rows below give T cell receptor beta chains drawn from one sample of a study of T cell repertoires in cytomegalovirus infection. TCRdb reanalysed the reads using MiXCR and keeps one entry per CDR3 protein. The sample consists of about 320,000 distinct CDR3 sequences, more than 8% of them appearing once. The sample taken for sequencing was PBMCs. The receptor set was obtained from a human donor in good health (CMV status not recorded). Some clones in this sample may be carry-over from other donors' samples. Both conserved end residues are part of each CDR3.

v_gene: TRBV3-1; CDR3aa: CASTEGEATEAFF
v_gene: TRBV7-2; CDR3aa: CASSFQPASGRAADTQYF
v_gene: TRBV20-1; CDR3aa: CSARVSGTYEQYF
v_gene: TRBV7-2; CDR3aa: CASIGLWNTEAFF
v_gene: TRBV6-2/TRBV6-3; CDR3aa: CASSRPVSKLNTEAFF
v_gene: TRBV7-2; CDR3aa: CASSSPLEGDWGDTQYF
v_gene: TRBV6-2/TRBV6-3; CDR3aa: CASSTGTSGRLQFF
v_gene: TRBV7-6; CDR3aa: CASSPRPDRDGGYTF
v_gene: TRBV7-2; CDR3aa: CASSTFEGVRHF
v_gene: TRBV7-9; CDR3aa: CASSLGGQDSYGYTF
v_gene: TRBV12-3/TRBV12-4; CDR3aa: CASSLGAGGYYEQYF
v_gene: TRBV27; CDR3aa: CASSLWYGGQDSPLHF
v_gene: TRBV18; CDR3aa: CASSMTGRKEKLFF